This T cell receptor (beta chain) comes out of a study of cytomegalovirus exposure and HLA in healthy donors. Overall study: Roughly 180 million T cells yielded more than 90 million unique TCR beta sequences, as an earlier analysis found.

Study conclusions and caveats: Later analysis suggested most CMV-associated TCR beta chains were HLA-restricted.

The CDR3 runs 14 residues. The V gene's germline CDR1 is LNHNV and CDR2 YYDKDF (reference sequence). The V gene end was trimmed by 5 bases and the J gene end by 4 bases; junction bases not matched to a gene: 8. Note on this clone: Its antigen is not known.

The study ran its PCR with 60 Vbeta and 13 Jbeta primers. Repertoires were generated with immunoSEQ multiplex PCR, while TCRdb's copy carries only in-frame clones and drops some. The sample holds some 150,000 clones, more than 75% seen once. The sequenced sample was PBMCs. This receptor was identified in a male donor in good health and CMV-seronegative. V and J are TRBV15 and TRBJ2-7, with 7 nucleotides matching TRBD2. The DNA of the CDR3 is TGTGCCACCAGCGGGAGGGGTCAAGGGTACGAGCAGTACTTC. The encoded protein is CATSGRGQGYEQYF.